The clone carrying this T cell receptor (beta chain) is a singleton in its sample. The CDR3 has 15 residues. The V gene lost 1 base and the J gene lost 4 bases, with 14 bases spanning the gap. CDR1 SGHDN and CDR2 FVKESK come from the germline V gene. This sample is drawn from a study of blood T cell repertoires in COVID-19. Study-level information: In each case, the material was cDNA or gDNA derived from T cells, B-cell-depleted T cells, or PBMCs.

Source study methods: For nucleated cells, counts were estimated from reference gene primer amplification. Assay used: immunoSEQ multiplex PCR; TCRdb lists only in-frame clones, some missing. V, J and clone size are those of that table, while D and trimming were read from the DNA. This table has 55,000 to 70,000 clones, about nine tenths appearing once. The sequence came from a woman under 30 with acute or convalescent COVID-19. The chain carries TRBV14 and TRBJ2-7, with a tentative D call TRBD2 (6 bases). Sequencing was carried out using peripheral blood. The CDR3 here is CASSQGQGSGYEQYF. The CDR3 bases are TGTGCCAGCAGCCAAGGGCAGGGTAGCGGATACGAGCAGTACTTC.